The subject of this entry is one T cell receptor (beta chain). Trimming shortened V by 5 bases and J by 3 bases, and 13 bases separated the two germline ends. Germline V gene lookup returns CDR1 SEHNR and CDR2 FQNEAQ (reference sequence). The CDR3 loop spans 15 amino acids. MiXCR was run by TCRdb on the 5' RACE reads, yielding one entry per CDR3 protein. Of approximately 92,000 distinct CDR3 sequences listed, approximately 12% are singletons. This entry belongs to a study of spatial heterogeneity in lung cancer. Study details: The study consistently detected more beta-chain than alpha-chain sequences. On average, each unique TCR and UMI combination appeared more than ten times in raw reads.

As for time point: sample taken at primary tumor resection. Whole RNA, isolated from tumor, nontumor lung or frozen PBMC, was sequenced without prior sorting. J is TRBJ2-2 and V is TRBV7-9, with D tentatively TRBD1 (5 bases). The receptor was derived from a male donor with early-stage non-small cell lung cancer. The sequencing used PBMCs, collected at surgery. CDR3 in amino acids: CASSARAADTGELFF. The CDR3 DNA sequence: TGTGCCAGCAGCGCCAGGGCCGCGGACACCGGGGAGCTGTTTTTT.